This T cell receptor beta chain derives from a study of blood T cell repertoires in COVID-19. Study details: Samples representing acute and convalescent COVID-19 were sourced from the United States, Italy and Spain. T cells, B-cell-depleted T cells, or PBMCs supplied cDNA or gDNA.

Per the study methods: Estimation of nucleated cell counts was performed using reference gene primer amplification. Method: immunoSEQ multiplex PCR; TCRdb's copy keeps in-frame clones and lacks some. The V and J calls and clone size were taken over from that table, and D and trimming were inferred from the DNA. The table lists about 140,000 clones, roughly 80% of them singletons. The germline CDR1 and CDR2 sequences are SGHTA and FQGNSA. The V end lost 1 base, the J end lost 2 bases, and 5 bases lay between the germline ends. CDR3 length: 13 residues. The genes are TRBV7-2 and TRBJ2-5; the D is unclear. The material sequenced was peripheral blood. This TCR was recovered from a man aged 45-60 years with acute or convalescent COVID-19. The CDR3 loop reads CASSLGQQETQYF. CDR3 sequence (DNA): TGTGCCAGCAGCTTAGGGCAGCAAGAGACCCAGTACTTC.